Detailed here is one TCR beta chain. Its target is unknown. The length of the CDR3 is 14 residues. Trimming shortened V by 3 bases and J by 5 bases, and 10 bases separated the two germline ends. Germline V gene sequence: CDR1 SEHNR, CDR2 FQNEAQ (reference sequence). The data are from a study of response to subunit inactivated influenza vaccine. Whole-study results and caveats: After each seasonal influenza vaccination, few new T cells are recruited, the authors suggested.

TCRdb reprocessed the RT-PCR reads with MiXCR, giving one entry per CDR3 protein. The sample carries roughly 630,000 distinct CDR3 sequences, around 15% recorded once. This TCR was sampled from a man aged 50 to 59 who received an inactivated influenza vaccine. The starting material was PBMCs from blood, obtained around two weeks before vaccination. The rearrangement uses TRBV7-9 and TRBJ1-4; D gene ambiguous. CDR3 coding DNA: TGTGCCAGCAGCTTGGACGGGCTCAATGAAAAACTGTTTTTT. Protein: CASSLDGLNEKLFF.